This record looks at one TCR beta chain sequence and its context. The target antigen is unknown. The data are from a study of T cell clonotyping in hematopoietic cell transplantation. Findings and limits, study-wide: At the given depth, recipient repertoires were over 95% de novo clonotypes. Pathologically expanded recipient clonotypes increased progressively from day 30 to day 180 as diversity fell.

The table came from immunoSEQ multiplex PCR; TCRdb's copy has only in-frame clones and leaves some out. The repertoire holds thousands of clones, approximately 35% seen once, with 15% to 20% in the top ten. The sample in question was peripheral blood mononuclear cells, obtained 30 days after allogeneic stem cell transplant. This receptor was taken from a female patient aged 60 to 70 who had an allogeneic stem cell transplant, so the T cells may come from the graft donor. Some clones in this sample may be carry-over from other donors' samples.

In DNA, the CDR3 is TGTGCCTGGAGCGACAGGACTGAAGCTTTCTTT. Its protein product is CAWSDRTEAFF. This sequence joins TRBV30 and TRBJ1-1; tentatively, D is TRBD1 (6 bases). The V gene lost 3 bases and the J gene lost 5 bases, with 7 bases spanning the gap. Germline CDR1 is GTSNPN and CDR2 is SVGIG (reference sequence). This CDR3 is 11 amino acids long.